What follows are 11 T cell receptor beta chains derived from one specimen sequenced in a study of identical twins. TCRdb recomputed calls from the 5' RACE reads with MiXCR, one row per CDR3 protein. This table has about 470,000 distinct CDR3 sequences, 20% to 30% appearing once. This same sample was also taken into another study, of T cells expressing NK-cell markers.

Sequencing was performed on CD4+ T cells sorted from blood. The receptors come from a woman under 30 in good health.

This clonotype was picked up a small number of times. The chain recombines TRBV5-1 with TRBJ2-7; no firm D call. The V and J ends lost 6 bases and 2 bases respectively, with 9 bases between them. This CDR3 comprises 12 residues. Looked up from germline, CDR1 is SGHRS and CDR2 is YFSETQ. In nucleotides, the CDR3 is TGCGCCAGCATTTCTGAAGCCTACGAGCAGTACTTC. Translation gives CASISEAYEQYF.

The chain recombines TRBV28 with TRBJ2-7; 12 bases match TRBD2. The V gene end was trimmed by 5 bases and the J gene end by 3 bases; junction bases not matched to a gene: 8. Germline V gene lookup returns CDR1 MDHEN and CDR2 SYDVKM. The CDR3 totals 16 residues. CDR3 region: CASSTGTSGRLYEQYF. As DNA, the CDR3 is TGTGCCAGCAGTACCGGGACTAGCGGGCGTCTCTACGAGCAGTACTTC.

This chain links TRBV5-1 with TRBJ1-1; D unresolved. CDR1 SGHRS and CDR2 YFSETQ come from the germline V gene. The CDR3 is 14 residues long. V lost 0 bases to trimming and J lost 1 base, with 7 bases between them. CDR3 amino acids: CASSLEIWNTEAFF. In DNA, the CDR3 is TGCGCCAGCAGCTTGGAAATCTGGAACACTGAAGCTTTCTTT.

This clonotype came up a few times. This chain connects TRBV12-3 or TRBV12-4 to TRBJ2-3; 8 bases are shared with TRBD2. Unmatched junction bases numbered 13, after V lost 3 bases and J lost 8 bases. This CDR3 contains 16 residues. CDR3 sequence reads: CASSFGTRGGRATQYF. The CDR3 DNA reads TGTGCCAGCAGTTTTGGGACTAGAGGGGGGAGAGCTACGCAGTATTTT.

The J gene is TRBJ1-2, the V gene TRBV7-3; D is uncertain. V was shortened by 4 bases and J by 6 bases, with 12 bases between the two germline ends. The CDR3 is 13 residues long. CDR1 SGHTA and CDR2 FQGTGA come from the germline V gene. The CDR3 protein is CASSSSSSDGYTF. The CDR3 coding sequence is TGTGCCAGCAGCTCATCAAGCTCCGATGGCTACACCTTC. Filled out from reference TRBV7-3 and TRBJ1-2, the complete variable domain reads GAGVSQTPSNKVTEKGKYVELRCDPISGHTALYWYRQSLGQGPEFLIYFQGTGAADDSGLPNDRFFAVRPEGSVSTLKIQRTERGDSAVYLCASSSSSSDGYTFGSGTRLTVV.

V and J are TRBV12-3 or TRBV12-4 and TRBJ1-2, with D tentatively TRBD1 (5 bases). V lost 3 bases, J lost 6 bases, and 11 bases lay in between. The CDR3 extends over 13 amino acids. The CDR3 protein is CASSFSGMDGYTF. The DNA of the CDR3 is TGTGCCAGCAGTTTCTCAGGGATGGATGGCTACACCTTC.

The chain uses TRBV5-1 and TRBJ2-5; 12 nucleotides line up with TRBD2. The CDR3 spans 16 residues. V gave up 3 bases and J gave up 4 bases; unmatched junction bases: 7. Per germline, CDR1 SGHRS and CDR2 YFSETQ. CDR3 sequence: CASSSFLAGGVETQYF. The CDR3 DNA reads as TGCGCCAGCAGCTCCTTCCTAGCGGGAGGGGTAGAGACCCAGTACTTC.

V gene TRBV20-1 combines with J gene TRBJ2-3; 8 bases are shared with TRBD2. From germline, CDR1 is DFQATT and CDR2 SNEGSKA (reference sequence). This CDR3 comprises 14 residues. J lost 1 base, V lost 6 bases, and 6 bases had no gene match. The CDR3 reads CSAPRRGGTDTQYF. In DNA, the CDR3 is TGCAGTGCCCCCAGGCGGGGGGGCACAGATACGCAGTATTTT.

This clonotype was counted a few times. V is TRBV7-9 and J is TRBJ2-5; D not certain. Trimming removed 3 bases at V and 4 bases at J, with 9 bases between. CDR3 size: 13 residues. From germline, CDR1 is SEHNR and CDR2 FQNEAQ (reference sequence). The CDR3 nucleotides are TGTGCCAGCAGCTTTGCACCTCGAGAGACCCAGTACTTC. Translation gives CASSFAPRETQYF.

The rearrangement joins TRBV20-1 to TRBJ1-2, with 11 positions matching TRBD1. The ends lost 5 bases at V and 6 bases at J; junction bases unmatched: 2. Germline values: CDR1 DFQATT, CDR2 SNEGSKA (reference sequence). This CDR3 region has 12 residues. CDR3 nucleotide sequence: TGCAGTGCTGTGGGACAGGGGGATGGCTACACCTTC. This gives the protein CSAVGQGDGYTF.

The V and J genes are TRBV10-3 and TRBJ2-6, with D maybe TRBD1 (6 bases). The V gene's germline CDR1 is ENHRY and CDR2 SYGVKD. The CDR3 sequence is 15 residues long. V lost 8 bases to trimming and J lost 8 bases, with 19 bases between them. The CDR3 DNA reads as TGTGCCATCGGCATCACGGCAGGGGAACCCAACGTCCTGACTTTC. It yields the protein CAIGITAGEPNVLTF.